The TCR beta chain described here comes from a study of blood T cell repertoires in COVID-19. Study-wide background: Italy, Spain and the United States were the sources of the convalescent and acute COVID-19 samples.

The CDR3 sequence is 13 residues long. CDR1 and CDR2 from the germline V gene are MNHEY and SVGAGI. V was shortened by 7 bases and J by 7 bases, with 11 bases between the two germline ends. Sequenced by immunoSEQ multiplex PCR; TCRdb stores in-frame clones only, minus some. The sample holds approximately 400,000 clones, roughly 86% seen once. This clone was picked up a small number of times. This sequence was found in a man aged 25-45 years who had recovered from COVID-19. V gene TRBV6-5 combines with J gene TRBJ1-6, with D unresolved. The sample taken for sequencing was PBMCs or T cells enriched from blood (not recorded which). In DNA, the CDR3 is TGTGCCAGCACGGAACAGAAAAATTCACCCCTCCACTTT. Translated: CASTEQKNSPLHF.